The present TCR beta chain was sequenced within a study of cytomegalovirus exposure and HLA in healthy donors. As for the study in general: HLA-typed donors contributed around 85 million unique TCRs, which were held in an early data release. Regarding the study as a whole: Both high specificity and high sensitivity reportedly marked the classifier's diagnosis of cytomegalovirus status. As a later analysis showed, a missense DCLRE1C variant was linked to trimming of TCR beta V- and J-genes.

With 4 bases clipped from V and 4 bases from J, the junction kept 11 bases outside the gene matches. This CDR3 has 16 residues. Germline V gene data show CDR1 as SGHNT and CDR2 as YYREEE (reference sequence). With respect to this clone: The antigen is unknown.

The PCR was carried out with 60 Vbeta primers and 13 Jbeta primers. Here immunoSEQ multiplex PCR was the method, and the copy in TCRdb shows in-frame clones only, minus some. The profile shows hundreds of thousands of clones, 60% to 80% of them singletons. Material for sequencing was PBMCs. The chain employs TRBV5-4 and TRBJ2-5, with TRBD1 identical over 9 bases. This sequence was found in a male donor in good health and CMV-seronegative. CDR3 region: CASSPPGQGIGETQYF. The CDR3 DNA follows: TGTGCCAGCAGCCCCCCCGGACAGGGGATCGGAGAGACCCAGTACTTC.